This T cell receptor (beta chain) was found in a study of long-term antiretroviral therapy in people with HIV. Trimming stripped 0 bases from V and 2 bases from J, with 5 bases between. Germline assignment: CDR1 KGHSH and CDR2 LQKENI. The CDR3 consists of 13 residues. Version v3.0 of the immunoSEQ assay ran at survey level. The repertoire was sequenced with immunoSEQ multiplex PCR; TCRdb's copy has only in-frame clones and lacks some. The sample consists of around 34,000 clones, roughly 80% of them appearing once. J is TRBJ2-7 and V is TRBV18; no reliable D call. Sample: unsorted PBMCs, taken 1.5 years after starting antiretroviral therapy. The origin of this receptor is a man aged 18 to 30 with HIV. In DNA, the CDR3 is TGTGCCAGCTCACCACCTGACCCCTACGAGCAGTACTTC. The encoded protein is CASSPPDPYEQYF.